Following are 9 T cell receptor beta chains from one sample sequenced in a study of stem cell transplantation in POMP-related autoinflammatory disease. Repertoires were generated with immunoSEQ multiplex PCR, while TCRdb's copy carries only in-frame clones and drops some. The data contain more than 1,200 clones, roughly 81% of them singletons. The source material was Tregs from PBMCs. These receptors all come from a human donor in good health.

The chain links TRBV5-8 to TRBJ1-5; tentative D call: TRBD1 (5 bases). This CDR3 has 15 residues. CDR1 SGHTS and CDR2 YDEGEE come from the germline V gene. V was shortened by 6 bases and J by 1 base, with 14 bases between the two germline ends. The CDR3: CASTPRENSNQPQHF. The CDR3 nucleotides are TGTGCCAGCACCCCCAGGGAAAACAGCAATCAGCCCCAGCATTTT.

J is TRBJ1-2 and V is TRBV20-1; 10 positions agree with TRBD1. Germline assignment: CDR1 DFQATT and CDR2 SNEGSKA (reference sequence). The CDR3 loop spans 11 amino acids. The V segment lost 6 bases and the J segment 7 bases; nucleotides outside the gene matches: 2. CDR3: CSARTGGGYTF. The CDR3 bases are TGCAGTGCCAGGACAGGGGGTGGCTACACCTTC.

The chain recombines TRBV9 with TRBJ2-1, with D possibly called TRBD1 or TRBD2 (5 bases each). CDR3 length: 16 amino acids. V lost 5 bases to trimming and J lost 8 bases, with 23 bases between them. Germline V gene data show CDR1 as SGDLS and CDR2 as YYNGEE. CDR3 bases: TGTGCCAGCAGGAGGGGTAGCCGTCTCCGGGGTGATGAGCAGTTCTTC. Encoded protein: CASRRGSRLRGDEQFF.

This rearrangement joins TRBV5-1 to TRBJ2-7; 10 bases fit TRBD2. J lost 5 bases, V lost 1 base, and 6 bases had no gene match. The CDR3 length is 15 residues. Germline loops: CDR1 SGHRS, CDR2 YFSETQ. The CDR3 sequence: CASSLIIAGGDEQYF. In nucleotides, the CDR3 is TGCGCCAGCAGCTTGATAATAGCGGGAGGTGACGAGCAGTACTTC.

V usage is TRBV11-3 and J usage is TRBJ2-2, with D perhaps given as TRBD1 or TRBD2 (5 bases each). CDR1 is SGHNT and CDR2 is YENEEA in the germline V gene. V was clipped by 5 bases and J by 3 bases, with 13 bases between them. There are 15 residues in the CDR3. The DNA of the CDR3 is TGTGCCAGCAGCCCTCGGGGCAGAGACACCGGGGAGCTGTTTTTT. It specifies CASSPRGRDTGELFF.

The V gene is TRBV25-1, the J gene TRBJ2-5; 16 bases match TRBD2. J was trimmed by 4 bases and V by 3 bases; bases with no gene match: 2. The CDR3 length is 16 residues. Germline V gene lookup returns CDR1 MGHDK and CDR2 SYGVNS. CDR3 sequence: CASSEGTSGGGETQYF. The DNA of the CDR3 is TGTGCCAGCAGTGAGGGGACTAGCGGGGGGGGAGAGACCCAGTACTTC. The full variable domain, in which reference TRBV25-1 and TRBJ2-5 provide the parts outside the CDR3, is EADIYQTPRYLVIGTGKKITLECSQTMGHDKMYWYQQDPGMELHLIHYSYGVNSTEKGDLSSESTVSRIRTEHFPLTLESARPSHTSQYLCASSEGTSGGGETQYFGPGTRLLVL.

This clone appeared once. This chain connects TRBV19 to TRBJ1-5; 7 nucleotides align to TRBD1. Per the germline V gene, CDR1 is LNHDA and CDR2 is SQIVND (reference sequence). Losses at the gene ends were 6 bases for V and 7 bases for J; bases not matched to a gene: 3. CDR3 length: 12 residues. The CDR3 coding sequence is TGTGCCAGTAGAGGACAGGCACAGCCCCAGCATTTT. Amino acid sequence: CASRGQAQPQHF.

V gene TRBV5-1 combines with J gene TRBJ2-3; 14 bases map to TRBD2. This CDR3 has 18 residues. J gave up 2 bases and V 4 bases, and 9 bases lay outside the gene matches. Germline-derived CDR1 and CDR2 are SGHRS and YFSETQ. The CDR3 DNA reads TGCGCCAGCAGCGTCATAGGGACTAGCGGGGGATACACAGATACGCAGTATTTT. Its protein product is CASSVIGTSGGYTDTQYF.

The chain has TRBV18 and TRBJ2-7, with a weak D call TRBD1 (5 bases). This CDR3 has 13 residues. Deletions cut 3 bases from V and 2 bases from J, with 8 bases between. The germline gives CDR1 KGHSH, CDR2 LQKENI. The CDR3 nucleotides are TGTGCCAGCTCACCCGACAGAACCTACGAGCAGTACTTC. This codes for CASSPDRTYEQYF.